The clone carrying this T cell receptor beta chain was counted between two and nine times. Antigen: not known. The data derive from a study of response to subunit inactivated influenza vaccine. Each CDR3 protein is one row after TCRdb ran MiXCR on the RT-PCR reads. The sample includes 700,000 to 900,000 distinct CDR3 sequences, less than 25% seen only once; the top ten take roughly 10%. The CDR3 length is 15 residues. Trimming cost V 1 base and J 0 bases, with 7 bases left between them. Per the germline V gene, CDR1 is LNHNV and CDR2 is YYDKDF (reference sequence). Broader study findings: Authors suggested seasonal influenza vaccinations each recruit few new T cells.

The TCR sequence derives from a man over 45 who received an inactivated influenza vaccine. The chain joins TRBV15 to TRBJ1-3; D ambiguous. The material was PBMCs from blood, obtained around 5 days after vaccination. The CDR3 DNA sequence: TGTGCCACCAGCAGAGCCCGGAGCTCTGGAAACACCATATATTTT. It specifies CATSRARSSGNTIYF.